The table lists the clone carrying this T cell receptor (beta chain) with many counts. This record comes from a study of response to subunit inactivated influenza vaccine. With 7 bases clipped from V and 5 bases from J, the junction kept 9 bases outside the gene matches. The CDR3 spans 13 residues. The germline CDR1 and CDR2 sequences are SQVTM and ANQGSEA. TCRdb re-called the RT-PCR reads through MiXCR, storing one row per CDR3 protein. The table has some 480,000 distinct CDR3 sequences, about 10% seen once. The sample consisted of PBMCs from blood, taken about 40 days after vaccination. This sequence joins TRBV29-1 and TRBJ2-7; 9 bases are a match to TRBD1. This sequence originates from a man between 50 and 59 years old who received an inactivated influenza vaccine. The CDR3 DNA reads as TGCAGCGCTAAGGGACAGGGCCCCCACGAGCAGTACTTC. Residues: CSAKGQGPHEQYF.